This T cell receptor (beta chain) was documented in a study of cytomegalovirus exposure and HLA in healthy donors. Healthy bone marrow donors made up the donors. Primers for the PCR totalled 60 Vbeta and 13 Jbeta. Profiled with immunoSEQ multiplex PCR; TCRdb holds only in-frame clones, not every one. The sample comprises tens of thousands of clones, about 63% of which are singletons, and 6.3% rests with the top ten. The receptor was derived from a woman in her twenties or thirties in good health and CMV-seronegative. What was sequenced was PBMCs.

CDR3 region: CASSVLGQGDFYSNQPQHF. CDR3 sequence (DNA): TGTGCCAGTAGTGTTCTTGGACAGGGCGATTTTTATAGCAATCAGCCCCAGCATTTT. J is TRBJ1-5 and V is TRBV19; 8 nucleotides agree with TRBD1. CDR3 length: 19 residues. Germline V gene data show CDR1 as LNHDA and CDR2 as SQIVND (reference sequence). V was pared by 5 bases and J by 0 bases, with 15 bases of the junction left unmatched.